This T cell receptor (beta chain) came from a study of blood T cell repertoires in COVID-19. About the study: Acute and convalescent COVID-19 samples came from the United States, Italy and Spain. Sources were T cells, B-cell-depleted T cells, or PBMCs; the material itself was cDNA or gDNA.

In the authors' workflow: The authors estimated nucleated cell counts from reference gene primer amplification. Repertoires were generated with immunoSEQ multiplex PCR, while TCRdb's copy carries only in-frame clones and drops some. V, J and clone size are those of that table, while D and trimming were read from the DNA. The data contain some 150,000 clones, roughly 84% of them singletons. Trimming took 4 bases from V and 5 from J; bases not matched to a gene: 4. The CDR3 is 13 amino acids. Germline assignment: CDR1 GTSNPN and CDR2 SVGIG (reference sequence). The sample comprised peripheral blood. This TCR was recovered from a woman in her 50s in a cohort sampled during active or convalescent COVID-19. The chain combines TRBV30 with TRBJ2-3, with TRBD2 identical over 9 bases. The CDR3 bases are TGTGCCTGGACTAGCGGGGTGGGAGATACGCAGTATTTT. It encodes CAWTSGVGDTQYF.